A selection of T cell receptor beta chains follows, all from one sample in a study of CD8 T cells in Susac syndrome. One entry per CDR3 protein results from TCRdb running MiXCR on the immunoSEQ multiplex PCR reads. The sample carries tens of thousands of distinct CDR3 sequences, roughly 94% recorded once. The specimen was CD8+ T cells from PBMCs. The receptors shown here come from a human donor in good health. CDR3s include the opening cysteine and the closing phenylalanine or tryptophan. A D gene is named only where the DNA matches it firmly. The size entry is marked missing in some rows and otherwise reads once, few, many or a size class.

TRBJ2-5 | NA | NA | TRBV9 | TGTGCCAGCAGCGTAGGGAAGGGCGGGCTACAAGAGACCCAGTACTTC | CASSVGKGGLQETQYF
TRBJ1-1 | NA | NA | TRBV29-1 | TGCAGCGTTGTGCGGTCGGGGAACACTGAAGCTTTCTTT | CSVVRSGNTEAFF
TRBJ2-1 | NA | TRBD2 | TRBV7-3 | TGTGCCAGCAGCTTCCCACGAATCCCAGGGACTAGCGGGAGGAATAGGAATGAGCAGTTCTTC | CASSFPRIPGTSGRNRNEQFF
TRBJ1-5 | NA | NA | TRBV4-1 | TGCGCCAGCAGCCAACGGGACGGACTTAGGGGTCAGCCCCAGCATTTT | CASSQRDGLRGQPQHF
TRBJ2-1 | once | TRBD1 | TRBV27 | TGTGCCAGCAGGTCGACAGGGGGCGAGCAGTTCTTC | CASRSTGGEQFF
TRBJ2-6 | once | NA | TRBV5-1 | TGCGCCAGCAGCTGGAGTGGACAGTACTCTTCTGGGGCCAACGTCCTGACTTTC | CASSWSGQYSSGANVLTF
TRBJ2-2 | NA | NA | TRBV24-1 | TGTGCCACCAGTGATTCGGGAAACGGGGAGCTGTTTTTT | CATSDSGNGELFF
TRBJ2-1 | NA | TRBD2 | TRBV12-3/TRBV12-4 | TGTGCCAGCAGTTTAAGGCTAGCGGGGGGTTGGGAGCAGTTCTTC | CASSLRLAGGWEQFF
TRBJ2-6 | NA | NA | TRBV5-6 | TGTGCCAGCAGCGGAACTGGGGCCAACGTCCTGACTTTC | CASSGTGANVLTF
TRBJ2-7 | NA | TRBD1 | TRBV11-2 | TGTGCCAGCAGCTTCCCTCAGCGTGGACAGGAAACACCCTACGAGCAGTACTTC | CASSFPQRGQETPYEQYF
TRBJ1-5 | NA | NA | TRBV4-1 | TGCGCCAGCAGCCAAGCCCAAACCGGGACCTTCAACCAGCCCCAGCATTTT | CASSQAQTGTFNQPQHF
TRBJ2-7 | NA | TRBD1 | TRBV6-5 | TGTGCCAGCAGTTACGGACAGGGAGGCTACGAGCAGTACTTC | CASSYGQGGYEQYF
TRBJ1-1 | NA | TRBD1 | TRBV14 | TGTGCCAGCAGACCCGGGACAGGGGGCACTGAAGCTTTCTTT | CASRPGTGGTEAFF
TRBJ1-4 | NA | NA | TRBV4-1 | TGCGCCAGCAGCCTAGGGATTATTACGGGGGCCACCGAAAAACTGTTTTTT | CASSLGIITGATEKLFF
TRBJ2-1 | NA | NA | TRBV20-1 | TGCAGTGCTATACATCCAACTGAGAGCTCCTACAATGAGCAGTTCTTC | CSAIHPTESSYNEQFF
TRBJ2-1 | NA | NA | TRBV6-5 | TGTGCCAGCAGTTACCAAGGAAATGAGCAGTTCTTC | CASSYQGNEQFF
TRBJ1-5 | NA | NA | TRBV5-4 | TGTGCCAGCAGCTCGGGTTATGGCAATCAGCCCCAGCATTTT | CASSSGYGNQPQHF
TRBJ2-7 | NA | NA | TRBV29-1 | TGCAGCGTTTTATACGGGAACTCCTACGAGCAGTACTTC | CSVLYGNSYEQYF
TRBJ2-1 | NA | TRBD2 | TRBV9 | TGTGCCAGCAGCCCAGGCGGGGGTCCGGATGAGCAGTTCTTC | CASSPGGGPDEQFF
TRBJ1-1 | NA | NA | TRBV6-5 | TGTGCCAGCAGTTACTCGATCGGCAGGGCCAACACTGAAGCTTTCTTT | CASSYSIGRANTEAFF
TRBJ1-1 | NA | NA | TRBV4-1 | TGCGCCAGCAGCCAAGACGGGAACGGGGGCACTGAAGCTTTCTTT | CASSQDGNGGTEAFF
TRBJ2-1 | NA | TRBD2 | TRBV7-8 | TGTGCCAGCATCACGATGGGACCGCGGGGGAATGAGCAGTTCTTC | CASITMGPRGNEQFF
TRBJ2-2 | NA | NA | TRBV9 | TGTGCCAGCAGCGTAGAGGGAGGACCCCCCGGGGAGCTGTTTTTT | CASSVEGGPPGELFF
TRBJ2-6 | NA | NA | TRBV27 | TGTGCCAGCAGCCCAGTTGCTGGGGCCAACGTCCTGACTTTC | CASSPVAGANVLTF
TRBJ1-2 | NA | TRBD1 | TRBV6-2/TRBV6-3 | TGTGCCAGCAGCCCCCCAGGGGACAGGATCTATGGCTACACCTTC | CASSPPGDRIYGYTF
TRBJ2-7 | NA | TRBD1 | TRBV15 | TGTGCCACCAGCAGGGGACAGGGTATCGGCGAGCAGTACTTC | CATSRGQGIGEQYF
TRBJ2-7 | NA | TRBD2 | TRBV7-2 | TGTGCCAGCAGCCAACCGGGGGGGACCTACGAGCAGTACTTC | CASSQPGGTYEQYF
TRBJ1-5 | NA | TRBD1 | TRBV7-9 | TGTGCCAGCGGCAGGGGGCGGGACCAGCCCCAGCATTTT | CASGRGRDQPQHF
TRBJ1-1 | NA | TRBD1 | TRBV11-3 | TGTGCCAGCAGCTGGACAGGGAACACTGAAGCTTTCTTT | CASSWTGNTEAFF
TRBJ2-1 | NA | TRBD2 | TRBV24-1 | TGTGCCACCAGTGAACGGAGACTAGCGGGGTACAATGAGCAGTTCTTC | CATSERRLAGYNEQFF
TRBJ1-2 | NA | NA | TRBV15 | TGTGCCACCAGCAGAGTCCAGGGAGACTATGGCTACACCTTC | CATSRVQGDYGYTF
TRBJ1-2 | NA | NA | TRBV27 | TGTGCCAGCAGTTCCTCGACACGGAGTTATGGCTACACCTTC | CASSSSTRSYGYTF
TRBJ2-5 | NA | NA | TRBV12-5 | TGTGCTAGTGGTTTGGTACTTGGCAGACAAGAGACCCAGTACTTC | CASGLVLGRQETQYF
TRBJ2-3 | once | TRBD1 | TRBV20-1 | TGCAGTGCTAGGGGACAGGGGTCGCCCAGCGATGACACAGATACGCAGTATTTT | CSARGQGSPSDDTDTQYF
TRBJ2-7 | NA | NA | TRBV10-1 | TGCGCCAGCAGTGAGGAGGGGGTTAACTACGAGCAGTACTTC | CASSEEGVNYEQYF
TRBJ2-2 | NA | NA | TRBV28 | TGTGCCAGCAACCTCCAGGGGACCGGGGAGCTGTTTTTT | CASNLQGTGELFF
TRBJ1-1 | NA | TRBD1 | TRBV27 | TGTGCCAGCAGTCCAGGGGGGCCGAGCACTGAAGCTTTCTTT | CASSPGGPSTEAFF
TRBJ2-1 | NA | TRBD2 | TRBV9 | TGTGCCAGCAGCGTAGGCACGGCGGGAGGCCGTTATGAGCAGTTCTTC | CASSVGTAGGRYEQFF
TRBJ2-3 | NA | TRBD2 | TRBV11-2 | TGTGCCAGCAGCTTAGAACGGGGGGGCCAGGCAGATACGCAGTATTTT | CASSLERGGQADTQYF
TRBJ2-7 | NA | NA | TRBV4-3 | TGCGCCAGCAGCCAGATGAAGAACTACGAGCAGTACTTC | CASSQMKNYEQYF
TRBJ2-4 | NA | TRBD2 | TRBV27 | TGTGCCAGCAGTAATAGCGGGGGCTTAGCCAAAAACATTCAGTACTTC | CASSNSGGLAKNIQYF
TRBJ2-1 | NA | NA | TRBV12-3/TRBV12-4 | TGTGCCAGCAGCGCACTCTCCTACAATGAGCAGTTCTTC | CASSALSYNEQFF
TRBJ2-1 | NA | NA | TRBV2 | TGTGCCAGCAGTCCCGAACCGGGGTTCAATGAGCAGTTCTTC | CASSPEPGFNEQFF
TRBJ1-1 | NA | NA | TRBV5-1 | TGCGCCAGCAGCTTGGGCCTTACCTCTGAAGCTTTCTTT | CASSLGLTSEAFF
TRBJ1-1 | NA | NA | TRBV7-9 | TGTGCCAGCAGCTTTGGGTCCACTGAAGCTTTCTTT | CASSFGSTEAFF
TRBJ2-5 | NA | TRBD1 | TRBV11-2 | TGTGCCAGCAGCAACTGGGACAGGGAGACCCAGTACTTC | CASSNWDRETQYF
TRBJ2-1 | NA | NA | TRBV9 | TGTGCCAGCAGCGTAAACCCGGGACTGCCGAGCTCCTACAATGAGCAGTTCTTC | CASSVNPGLPSSYNEQFF
TRBJ1-5 | NA | TRBD1 | TRBV12-3/TRBV12-4 | TGTGCCAGCAGTTCACGGACAGGGCATCAGCCCCAGCATTTT | CASSSRTGHQPQHF
TRBJ2-7 | NA | NA | TRBV20-1 | TGCAGTGCTAGAGATGTCGGATACGAGCAGTACTTC | CSARDVGYEQYF
TRBJ1-6 | NA | NA | TRBV20-1 | TGCAGTGCTAGGGGCAGAAACTCTAACTCCTATAATTCACCCCTCCACTTT | CSARGRNSNSYNSPLHF
TRBJ2-2 | NA | NA | TRBV7-8 | TGTGCCAGCACCCTCGGGGGCGGGGAGCTGTTTTTT | CASTLGGGELFF
TRBJ2-1 | once | TRBD2 | TRBV15 | TGTGCCACCAGCAGGTCGCGGGGGAGCTCCTACAATGAGCAGTTCTTC | CATSRSRGSSYNEQFF
TRBJ2-1 | NA | NA | TRBV10-3 | TGTGCCATCAGTGAGTCCGACAATGAGCAGTTCTTC | CAISESDNEQFF